Listed here are 21 T cell receptor beta chains from one sample, sequenced in a study of T cell responses to AZD1222 COVID-19 vaccine (dated by TCRdb to the early 2020s). The method behind the library was the immunoSEQ multiplex PCR assay. Drawn from immuneACCESS, this table holds only the in-frame rearrangements with V and J called that TCRdb kept. Clones are partly lost; checked studies trace under half to an unresolved V gene and leave the rest unexplained. The sample table lists several thousand clones, about 89% of them with a count of one. 15% to 17% of the sample belongs to the ten largest clones. The time point label here, explained by the study, means: about 28 days (+/-7) after the second vaccine dose. Sequenced material: peripheral blood, taken 28 days after the second AZD1222 dose. These receptors all come from an adult who received the AZD1222 COVID-19 vaccine.

The rearrangement uses TRBV24-1 and TRBJ2-7; D possibly corresponds to TRBD2 (5 bases). V dropped 1 base and J dropped 2 bases, with 17 bases sitting between them. This CDR3 contains 17 residues. CDR1 KGHDR and CDR2 SFDVKD come from the germline V gene. The CDR3 region has the DNA TGTGCCACCAGTGATTTTATCCCTGGGGAGAGGGCCTACGAGCAGTACTTC. It specifies CATSDFIPGERAYEQYF.

This sequence joins TRBV19 and TRBJ2-1; 12 positions agree with TRBD2. The CDR3 has 16 residues. CDR1 LNHDA and CDR2 SQIVND come from the germline V gene (reference sequence). After removal of 4 bases from V and 10 bases from J, the junction contained 11 bases not matched to a gene. The DNA for the CDR3 is TGTGCCAGTAGTACAACGACTAGCGGGAGCTTGAGGGAGCAGTTCTTC. It is translated as CASSTTTSGSLREQFF.

With respect to this clone: Mismatch with germline at one junction end may stem from a read error. J is TRBJ2-5 and V is TRBV7-7; possible D gene TRBD2, 6 bases. Germline V gene sequence: CDR1 SSHAT, CDR2 FNYEAQ (reference sequence). This CDR3 spans 14 amino acids. The CDR3 loop reads CASSHWGLQETQYF. DNA for the CDR3: TGTGCTAGCAGCCACTGGGGACTCCAAGAGACCCAGTACTTC.

To note about this clone: This sample includes further DNA sequences coding for the same CDR3. The gene calls are TRBV12-3 or TRBV12-4 and TRBJ1-3; D not resolved. Trimming left V 8 bases short and J 4 bases short, with 9 bases between. This CDR3 contains 12 residues. The CDR3 DNA sequence: TGTGCCAGCCGACATTCGGGAAACACCATATATTTT. Residues: CASRHSGNTIYF.

The V and J genes are TRBV12-3 or TRBV12-4 and TRBJ2-3; D is unresolved. The CDR3 has 11 amino acids. Trimming shortened V by 3 bases and J by 6 bases, and 4 bases separated the two germline ends. CDR3 protein: CASSFSDTQYF. CDR3 nucleotides: TGTGCCAGCAGTTTTTCGGATACGCAGTATTTT.

This chain links TRBV9 with TRBJ2-7, with 8 positions matching TRBD1. Germline lookup yields CDR1 SGDLS and CDR2 YYNGEE. This CDR3 comprises 13 residues. J gave up 7 bases and V 3 bases, and 6 bases lay outside the gene matches. The CDR3 bases are TGTGCCAGCAGCGGGACAGGGTCTCTTGAGCAGTACTTC. This translates into CASSGTGSLEQYF.

The V call is TRBV7-2, the J call TRBJ1-1; D is possibly TRBD1 (6 bases). Deletions cut 8 bases from V and 8 bases from J, with 21 bases between. The CDR3 length is 14 residues. The V gene's germline CDR1 is SGHTA and CDR2 FQGNSA. The CDR3 reads CASALTGGDLEAFF. DNA of the CDR3: TGTGCCAGCGCTCTGACAGGTGGGGATCTGGAAGCTTTCTTT. Drawing the rest from reference TRBV7-2 and TRBJ1-1, the complete variable domain is GAGVSQSPSNKVTEKGKDVELRCDPISGHTALYWYRQSLGQGLEFLIYFQGNSAPDKSGLPSDRFSAERTGGSVSTLTIQRTQQEDSAVYLCASALTGGDLEAFFGQGTRLTVV.

The chain uses TRBV19 and TRBJ2-7; TRBD1 agrees at 8 bases. Losses at the gene ends were 5 bases for V and 5 bases for J; bases not matched to a gene: 2. Germline CDR1 reads LNHDA; CDR2 reads SQIVND (reference sequence). This CDR3 is 12 amino acids long. In DNA, the CDR3 is TGTGCCAGTAGTGCAGGGGGCCACGAGCAGTACTTC. Amino acid sequence: CASSAGGHEQYF.

The chain links TRBV5-4 to TRBJ1-1, with 9 bases aligning to TRBD1. CDR1 is SGHNT and CDR2 is YYREEE in the germline V gene (reference sequence). The CDR3 runs to 15 residues. Trimming removed 2 bases from V and 6 bases from J; junction bases left unmatched: 8. The CDR3 sequence is CASSFDTGGAAEAFF. As DNA, the CDR3 is TGTGCCAGCAGCTTTGATACAGGGGGCGCCGCTGAAGCTTTCTTT.

V is TRBV19 and J is TRBJ2-1, with TRBD1 matching 7 bases. This CDR3 comprises 16 residues. CDR1 and CDR2 (germline): LNHDA, SQIVND (reference sequence). V lost 4 bases, J lost 0 bases, and 6 bases stayed unmatched. The CDR3 reads CASSNTGASSYNEQFF. The CDR3 DNA reads TGTGCCAGTAGTAACACAGGGGCGAGCTCCTACAATGAGCAGTTCTTC.

The V call is TRBV11-3, the J call TRBJ2-5; a possible D gene is TRBD2 (5 bases). V gave up 5 bases and J gave up 4 bases, with 8 bases separating them. The germline V gene has CDR1 SGHNT and CDR2 YENEEA. The CDR3 has 12 amino acids. The CDR3 sequence is CASSREGETQYF. CDR3 DNA: TGTGCCAGCAGCCGTGAGGGAGAGACCCAGTACTTC. Using reference TRBV11-3 and TRBJ2-5 for the parts outside the CDR3, the full variable domain is EAGVVQSPRYKIIEKKQPVAFWCNPISGHNTLYWYLQNLGQGPELLIRYENEEAVDDSQLPKDRFSAERLKGVDSTLKIQPAELGDSAVYLCASSREGETQYFGPGTRLLVL.

The chain has TRBV7-2 and TRBJ2-7; maybe TRBD1 (6 bases). The CDR3 runs to 14 residues. The germline V and J ends were trimmed by 3 bases and 5 bases, with 14 bases remaining between them. Looked up from germline, CDR1 is SGHTA and CDR2 is FQGNSA. The CDR3 spells CASSLTGLRDEQYV. The CDR3 DNA reads TGTGCCAGCAGCTTGACAGGACTTCGGGACGAGCAGTACGTC.

This clone is classed as large. The rearrangement uses TRBV5-1 and TRBJ2-1; D is perhaps TRBD1 (5 bases). Per germline, CDR1 SGHRS and CDR2 YFSETQ. Trimming took off 2 bases at V and 1 base at J, with 16 bases between the two ends. CDR3 length equals 17 residues. The DNA for the CDR3 is TGCGCCAGCAGCTTTACGCTCTGGGCAGGGTCCTACAATGAGCAGTTCTTC. This encodes CASSFTLWAGSYNEQFF.

This rearrangement joins TRBV3-1 (or the pseudogene TRBV3-2) to TRBJ1-1, with unresolved D. Trimming cost V 4 bases and J 3 bases, with 12 bases left between them. This CDR3 comprises 14 residues. Germline CDR1 is LGHDT and CDR2 is YNNKEL (reference sequence). CDR3 region: CASSPPDSDTEAFF. The DNA for the CDR3 is TGTGCCAGCAGCCCCCCGGACTCTGACACTGAAGCTTTCTTT.

The J gene is TRBJ2-1, the V gene TRBV4-2, with a tentative D call TRBD2 (5 bases). V lost 0 bases and J 0 bases, leaving 9 bases between the germline ends. Germline CDR1 reads LGHNA; CDR2 reads YNFKEQ. CDR3 size: 16 residues. CDR3 sequence (DNA): TGTGCCAGCAGCCAAGAGGGAGTGAGCTCCTACAATGAGCAGTTCTTC. Its translation: CASSQEGVSSYNEQFF.

V and J are TRBV6-5 and TRBJ2-3; D is ambiguous. V lost 0 bases, J lost 3 bases, and 13 bases lay in between. The CDR3 has 16 residues. Germline V CDR1 and CDR2: MNHEY, SVGAGI. CDR3 protein: CASSYSFGGITDTQYF. The CDR3 coding sequence is TGTGCCAGCAGTTACTCCTTTGGTGGGATTACAGATACGCAGTATTTT.

The chain is built from TRBV7-9 and TRBJ1-2; 10 bases are shared with TRBD1. CDR1 SEHNR and CDR2 FQNEAQ come from the germline V gene (reference sequence). The CDR3 runs to 14 residues. The V and J ends lost 3 bases and 2 bases, in that order; junction bases with no gene match: 0. The CDR3 sequence is CASSLGQGNYGYTF. CDR3 bases: TGTGCCAGCAGCTTGGGACAGGGGAACTATGGCTACACCTTC. Based on the CDR3 plus reference TRBV7-9 and TRBJ1-2, the full variable domain is DTGVSQNPRHKITKRGQNVTFRCDPISEHNRLYWYRQTLGQGPEFLTYFQNEAQLEKSRLLSDRFSAERPKGSFSTLEIQRTEQGDSAMYLCASSLGQGNYGYTFGSGTRLTVV.

The rearrangement links TRBV19 to TRBJ2-1; D not resolved. Germline V gene lookup returns CDR1 LNHDA and CDR2 SQIVND (reference sequence). With 3 bases removed from V and 6 bases from J, the gap between germline ends came to 9 bases. The CDR3 contains 13 residues. The CDR3 here is CASSISESNEQFF. CDR3 in DNA: TGTGCCAGTAGTATTTCCGAATCCAATGAGCAGTTCTTC.

The chain uses TRBV5-1 and TRBJ1-1, with 7 bases that match TRBD1. V trimming: 2 bases; J trimming: 4 bases; junction bases outside the gene matches: 11. The V gene's germline CDR1 is SGHRS and CDR2 YFSETQ. The CDR3 spans 16 residues. CDR3 region: CASSLTSGGRRTEAFF. The CDR3 DNA reads as TGCGCCAGCAGCTTAACATCAGGGGGGCGACGCACTGAAGCTTTCTTT.

The chain is built from TRBV20-1 and TRBJ2-1; D gene uncertain. Trimming stripped 6 bases from V and 4 bases from J, with 7 bases between. Germline V gene data show CDR1 as DFQATT and CDR2 as SNEGSKA (reference sequence). CDR3 length equals 11 residues. CDR3 region: CSAQRYNEQFF. DNA of the CDR3: TGCAGTGCCCAACGTTACAATGAGCAGTTCTTC.

This sequence joins TRBV5-1 and TRBJ1-6; 8 bases are shared with TRBD1. The germline V gene encodes CDR1 SGHRS and CDR2 YFSETQ. Trimming cost V 5 bases and J 5 bases; bases outside gene matches: 0. The length of the CDR3 is 13 residues. CDR3 amino acids: CASRDRDNSPLHF. The CDR3 coding sequence is TGCGCCAGCAGGGACAGGGATAATTCACCCCTCCACTTT.